The next 25 T cell receptor beta chains were all read from a single sample in a study of technical replicates of blood from a few donors. TCRdb's copy holds only in-frame clones and misses some; the assay was immunoSEQ multiplex PCR. The sample carries about 87,000 clones, roughly 94% recorded once. Sequencing used T cells isolated from PBMCs. The receptors were sampled from a human donor in good health.

The J gene is TRBJ1-5, the V gene TRBV4-2, with D perhaps matching TRBD1 (5 bases). Germline lookup yields CDR1 LGHNA and CDR2 YNFKEQ. Trimming removed 1 base from V and 4 bases from J, with 14 bases in between. The CDR3 contains 16 residues. The CDR3 region has the DNA TGTGCCAGCAGCCAAGCGGGGGATTTAGTAAATCAGCCCCAGCATTTT. Protein: CASSQAGDLVNQPQHF.

The rearrangement links TRBV28 to TRBJ1-2; possible D gene TRBD1, 6 bases. The CDR3 length is 14 residues. Trimming removed 7 bases at V and 4 bases at J, with 16 bases between. Germline-derived CDR1 and CDR2 are MDHEN and SYDVKM. In nucleotides, the CDR3 is TGTGCCAGCACAAACAAAGGGGGTATCTATGGCTACACCTTC. Its translation: CASTNKGGIYGYTF.

The chain carries TRBV5-1 and TRBJ1-1, with no clear D. The V gene lost 3 bases and the J gene lost 5 bases, with 17 bases spanning the gap. The germline V gene encodes CDR1 SGHRS and CDR2 YFSETQ. The CDR3 is made up of 15 amino acids. CDR3 residues: CASSWAGQLLTEAFF. Written as DNA, the CDR3 is TGCGCCAGCAGCTGGGCTGGGCAGCTCTTGACTGAAGCTTTCTTT.

V usage is TRBV6-1 and J usage is TRBJ1-5, with TRBD1 as a possible D gene (5 bases). The V end was cut by 11 bases, the J end by 0 bases, with 11 bases between. CDR1 is MNHNS, CDR2 SASEGT, per germline. The CDR3 covers 13 residues. The DNA of the CDR3 is TGTGCCTCCTTGGGGGGTAGCAATCAGCCCCAGCATTTT. Translated: CASLGGSNQPQHF.

V is TRBV7-2 and J is TRBJ1-5, with D possibly TRBD1 on 5 matching bases. The CDR3 is 14 amino acids. The V gene's germline CDR1 is SGHTA and CDR2 FQGNSA. V was trimmed by 10 bases and J by 3 bases, leaving 16 bases between them. For the CDR3, the DNA is TGTGCCACCACCCCCGCAGGGAACAATCAGCCCCAGCATTTT. The encoded protein is CATTPAGNNQPQHF.

The V gene is TRBV19, the J gene TRBJ2-5, with TRBD1 matching over 7 bases. Unmatched junction bases numbered 5, after V lost 5 bases and J lost 2 bases. This CDR3 spans 14 amino acids. Germline-derived CDR1 and CDR2 are LNHDA and SQIVND (reference sequence). As DNA, the CDR3 is TGTGCCAGTAGTGAAGGACAGGAACAAGAGACCCAGTACTTC. This codes for CASSEGQEQETQYF.

V gene TRBV27 combines with J gene TRBJ2-7; possibly TRBD2 for D (6 bases). There are 15 residues in the CDR3. Trimming pared 2 bases from V and 5 bases from J, leaving 16 bases between. The V gene's germline CDR1 is MNHEY and CDR2 SMNVEV (reference sequence). The chain's CDR3 is CASSLATRLRHEQYF. CDR3 DNA: TGTGCCAGCAGTTTAGCGACTAGATTGCGCCACGAGCAGTACTTC.

The sample holds one count of this clone. The rearrangement uses TRBV11-3 and TRBJ2-1; the match to TRBD1 covers 7 bases. Germline lookup yields CDR1 SGHNT and CDR2 YENEEA. The CDR3 is made up of 14 amino acids. The ends lost 1 base at V and 3 bases at J; junction bases unmatched: 0. In nucleotides, the CDR3 is TGTGCCAGCAGCTTAGGGGACAGCTACAATGAGCAGTTCTTC. This translates into CASSLGDSYNEQFF.

The gene calls are TRBV29-1 and TRBJ2-3; D is possibly TRBD2 (6 bases). The V end lost 5 bases, the J end lost 9 bases, and 9 bases lay between the germline ends. Germline V gives CDR1 SQVTM, CDR2 ANQGSEA. CDR3 length: 10 residues. CDR3 region: CSVRLDTQYF. CDR3 sequence (DNA): TGCAGCGTTCGACTAGACACGCAGTATTTT.

The genes are TRBV30 and TRBJ2-1; 9 nucleotides align to TRBD2. This CDR3 has 14 amino acids. CDR1 GTSNPN and CDR2 SVGIG come from the germline V gene (reference sequence). CDR3 protein: CAGQSSGDHNEQFF. CDR3 nucleotide sequence: TGTGCTGGACAGTCTAGCGGGGACCACAATGAGCAGTTCTTC.

The rearrangement uses TRBV19 and TRBJ2-1; 14 bases are a match to TRBD2. The J segment lost 0 bases and the V segment lost 3 bases, leaving 4 bases of the junction unmatched. The V gene's germline CDR1 is LNHDA and CDR2 SQIVND (reference sequence). The CDR3 is 18 residues long. Here the CDR3 DNA reads TGTGCCAGTAGTATTTGGGGGACTAGCGGGAGCTCCTACAATGAGCAGTTCTTC. Translation gives CASSIWGTSGSSYNEQFF.

V gene TRBV9 combines with J gene TRBJ1-4, with D tentatively TRBD1 (5 bases). The CDR3 spans 15 residues. Germline lookup yields CDR1 SGDLS and CDR2 YYNGEE. The germline V and J ends were trimmed by 0 bases and 12 bases, with 18 bases remaining between them. CDR3 region: CASSVAGQDLGELFF. The CDR3 nucleotides are TGTGCCAGCAGCGTAGCCGGACAAGACCTTGGGGAACTGTTTTTT.

The V call is TRBV11-2, the J call TRBJ1-1; the match to TRBD1 covers 8 bases. Germline V gene lookup returns CDR1 SGHAT and CDR2 FQNNGV. Unmatched junction bases numbered 1, after V lost 6 bases and J lost 4 bases. This CDR3 spans 12 amino acids. The CDR3 DNA follows: TGTGCCAGCAGAACAGGGGGCACTGAAGCTTTCTTT. Translation gives CASRTGGTEAFF.

The chain carries TRBV27 and TRBJ2-7; 8 bases match TRBD2. The length of the CDR3 is 14 residues. V shed 5 bases and J 12 bases; nucleotides not matched to a gene: 15. Looked up from germline, CDR1 is MNHEY and CDR2 is SMNVEV (reference sequence). The DNA for the CDR3 is TGTGCCAGCAGTGGGGACTTTGAGGTAGGGACTAGGTACTTC. Its translation is CASSGDFEVGTRYF.

This clone was recorded a few times. V gene TRBV10-1 combines with J gene TRBJ2-2, with 7 bases aligning to TRBD1. The CDR3 is 15 amino acids. Germline V gene sequence: CDR1 WNHNN, CDR2 SYGVQD (reference sequence). The trim removed 3 bases at V and 1 base at J, leaving 2 bases unmatched. In DNA, the CDR3 is TGCGCCAGCAGTGACGGGACAGAGAACACCGGGGAGCTGTTTTTT. Translated, it gives CASSDGTENTGELFF.

The chain employs TRBV15 and TRBJ1-3; 8 bases fit TRBD1. The CDR3 sequence is 16 residues long. CDR1 and CDR2 from the germline V gene are LNHNV and YYDKDF (reference sequence). Trimming took 3 bases from V and 0 from J; bases not matched to a gene: 4. The CDR3 sequence is CATSSTGQVSGNTIYF. DNA of the CDR3: TGTGCCACCAGCAGCACGGGACAGGTCTCTGGAAACACCATATATTTT.

The chain is built from TRBV6-1 and TRBJ2-3; unclear D gene. V lost 5 bases and J lost 5, with 8 bases in between. The CDR3 totals 12 residues. Germline V lookup: CDR1 MNHNS, CDR2 SASEGT. The DNA for the CDR3 is TGTGCCAGCAGTTTAGGAGTAGATACGCAGTATTTT. It encodes CASSLGVDTQYF.

The CDR3 spells CASSLPGSNEQFF. CDR3 in DNA: TGTGCCAGCAGTTTACCAGGGTCTAATGAGCAGTTCTTC. V usage is TRBV28 and J usage is TRBJ2-1, with D possibly being TRBD1 (5 bases). Germline V gene lookup returns CDR1 MDHEN and CDR2 SYDVKM. The CDR3 length is 13 residues. Trimming pared 2 bases from V and 7 bases from J, leaving 9 bases between.

This chain connects TRBV7-2 to TRBJ1-5; 9 bases agree with TRBD1. The CDR3 loop spans 17 amino acids. Germline V gives CDR1 SGHTA, CDR2 FQGNSA. The V segment lost 2 bases and the J segment 6 bases; nucleotides outside the gene matches: 11. For the CDR3, the DNA is TGTGCCAGCAGCTTAACGTCATCAACAGGGGGCTCTCAGCCCCAGCATTTT. Translating gives CASSLTSSTGGSQPQHF.

The chain is built from TRBV28 and TRBJ2-1, with 8 bases lining up with TRBD2. The CDR3 length is 15 residues. V dropped 5 bases and J dropped 3; count of bases not matched to a gene: 6. The germline gives CDR1 MDHEN, CDR2 SYDVKM. The CDR3 region has the DNA TGTGCCAGCAGTCGAGCGGGAGAGGGCTACAATGAGCAGTTCTTC. It codes for CASSRAGEGYNEQFF.

The J gene is TRBJ2-5, the V gene TRBV6-5, with D possibly being TRBD1 (5 bases). The CDR3 is 12 residues long. The V gene lost 6 bases and the J gene lost 4 bases, with 9 bases spanning the gap. Germline CDR1 MNHEY, CDR2 SVGAGI. The CDR3 DNA reads as TGTGCCAGCAGAACAGGTGGAGAGACCCAGTACTTC. Amino acid sequence: CASRTGGETQYF.

The chain is built from TRBV18 and TRBJ2-7, with 8 bases identical to TRBD1. The V and J ends lost 5 bases and 2 bases, in that order; junction bases with no gene match: 5. CDR3 length: 14 residues. Germline-derived CDR1 and CDR2 are KGHSH and LQKENI. CDR3 protein: CASSFQDRAYEQYF. The CDR3 DNA follows: TGTGCCAGCTCATTTCAGGACAGGGCCTACGAGCAGTACTTC.

V usage is TRBV5-5 and J usage is TRBJ2-3; 7 bases match TRBD2. V gave up 0 bases and J gave up 0 bases; unmatched junction bases: 7. Germline V gene sequence: CDR1 SGHKS, CDR2 YYEKEE (reference sequence). CDR3 length equals 17 residues. The CDR3 DNA reads TGTGCCAGCAGCTTGGAGGGGCTAGCGGCTAGCACAGATACGCAGTATTTT. It yields the protein CASSLEGLAASTDTQYF.

V gene TRBV27 combines with J gene TRBJ2-1, with 8 bases matching TRBD1. Trimming removed 4 bases from V and 6 bases from J; junction bases left unmatched: 2. Germline-derived CDR1 and CDR2 are MNHEY and SMNVEV (reference sequence). CDR3 length: 13 residues. The CDR3 nucleotides are TGTGCCAGCAGTTCCGACAGGGGCAATGAGCAGTTCTTC. This translates into CASSSDRGNEQFF.

The J gene is TRBJ2-4, the V gene TRBV29-1; TRBD2 agrees at 8 bases. The CDR3 totals 12 residues. The V gene end was trimmed by 6 bases and the J gene end by 9 bases; junction bases not matched to a gene: 7. Germline CDR1 SQVTM, CDR2 ANQGSEA. The CDR3 region has the DNA TGCAGCGTCACAGCGGGAGAGGGCATTCAGTACTTC. Translating it yields CSVTAGEGIQYF.